This TCR beta chain was captured in a study of OX40 agonist ivuxolimab in advanced cancers. Germline V gene lookup returns CDR1 SNHLY and CDR2 FYNNEI. The CDR3 is made up of 13 amino acids. Trimming pared 4 bases from V and 1 base from J, leaving 7 bases between. This table comes from immunoSEQ multiplex PCR, and its TCRdb copy is limited to in-frame clones, with some not included. The data show tens of thousands of clones, approximately 80% seen once. Here the sequenced sample was CD4+ or CD8+ T cells sorted from blood, taken in a trial of the OX40 agonist ivuxolimab. The TCR comes from an adult with an advanced solid tumor such as melanoma, head and neck, liver or kidney cancer. This sequence joins TRBV2 and TRBJ1-1; D gene uncertain. The CDR3 sequence: CASSGYGNTEAFF. As DNA, the CDR3 is TGTGCCAGCAGTGGGTACGGGAACACTGAAGCTTTCTTT.